This T cell receptor (beta chain) emerged from a study of blood T cells in healthy people across ages. Through a sample-barcoded 5' primer and a J-beta primer mix, a second PCR was run for about 6 to 12 cycles. MiXCR, applied by TCRdb to the 5' RACE reads, yields one record per CDR3 protein. The data hold hundreds of thousands of distinct CDR3 sequences, with around 52% observed a single time. Germline values: CDR1 LGHNA, CDR2 YSLEER. CDR3 length: 17 residues. Trimming took 3 bases from V and 2 from J; bases not matched to a gene: 6. The chain joins TRBV4-3 to TRBJ2-3; 12 bases are shared with TRBD2. Specimen: blood. The receptor's source is a woman older than 75 in good health. This CDR3 is CASSQATSGGSTDTQYF. DNA of the CDR3: TGCGCCAGCAGCCAGGCTACTAGCGGGGGGTCCACAGATACGCAGTATTTT.